A single sample is the source of the 29 T cell receptor beta chains below, sequenced in a study of breast tumors, draining lymph nodes, adjacent tissues. Breast cancer patients provided tissue from their axillary draining lymph nodes. TCRdb analysed the multiplex PCR reads with MiXCR anew, one entry per CDR3 protein. Of 70,000 to 95,000 distinct CDR3 sequences in the sample, roughly 19% were seen once. The material sequenced was axillary lymph node tissue. These receptor sequences come from a female donor with breast cancer. Some clones in this sample may be carry-over from other donors' samples.

In regard to this clonotype: One end of the junction is discordant with germline, which a read error may explain. The V call is TRBV6-1, the J call TRBJ2-5; 7 nucleotides agree with TRBD1. The CDR3 has 15 amino acids. Looked up from germline, CDR1 is MNHNS and CDR2 is SASEGT. CDR3 residues: CASSEGDSRQEPQYF. The CDR3 bases are TGTGCCAGCAGTGAGGGGGACAGTAGACAAGAGCCCCAGTACTTC.

This clonotype has more than one count but fewer than ten. This may be a read error, as it is one base from a much larger clone. The chain joins TRBV7-2 to TRBJ1-5; D unresolved. Germline lookup yields CDR1 SGHTA and CDR2 FQGNSA. This CDR3 is 13 amino acids long. The V gene lost 5 bases and the J gene lost 3 bases, with 8 bases spanning the gap. The CDR3 DNA is TGTGCCAGCAGCGACGGGTTCAATCAGCCCCAGCATTTT. Its protein is CASSDGFNQPQHF.

This clonotype showed up many times. V usage is TRBV12-3 or TRBV12-4 and J usage is TRBJ1-2; D might be TRBD1 (6 bases). V was shortened by 2 bases and J by 4 bases, with 11 bases between the two germline ends. The CDR3 is made up of 14 amino acids. CDR3 DNA sequence: TGTGCCAGCAGTTTAAGGCGGGGGCTCTATGGCTACACCTTC. Amino acids: CASSLRRGLYGYTF.

With regard to this clonotype: The junction shows a germline mismatch at one end, possibly a read error. This chain uses TRBV6-4 with TRBJ1-1; D remains ambiguous. The CDR3 contains 13 residues. Germline V gives CDR1 MRHNA, CDR2 SNTAGT. CDR3 protein: CASSEQLNTEAFF. As DNA, the CDR3 is TGTGCCAGCAGTGAACAGTTGAACACTGAGGCTTTCTTT.

Turning to this clonotype: Just one base apart from a much larger clone, this may be a read error. No conserved phenylalanine or tryptophan is present at the end of the CDR3, so a read error is the likely explanation. CDR3 bases: TGTGCCAGTAGTAACCATCCCACAGGGTTTAGCAATCAGCCCCAGCATTCT. Amino acids: CASSNHPTGFSNQPQHS. V gene TRBV19 combines with J gene TRBJ1-5; D perhaps matches TRBD1 (6 bases). This CDR3 is built from 17 residues. V gave up 4 bases and J gave up 0 bases, with 16 bases separating them. Germline lookup yields CDR1 LNHDA and CDR2 SQIVND (reference sequence).

This clonotype was observed a few times. The chain recombines TRBV5-4 with TRBJ1-2; D may be TRBD1 (5 bases). Germline loops: CDR1 SGHNT, CDR2 YYREEE (reference sequence). Trimming removed 5 bases from V and 3 bases from J, with 14 bases in between. This CDR3 has 14 amino acids. The CDR3 region has the DNA TGTGCCAGCAGGGGGGTGGGGGGACACTATGGCTACACCTTC. Translating it yields CASRGVGGHYGYTF.

This clonotype occurred many times. The J gene is TRBJ2-1, the V gene TRBV4-3; TRBD2 matches at 9 bases. Unmatched junction bases numbered 11, after V lost 0 bases and J lost 8 bases. Germline V gene lookup returns CDR1 LGHNA and CDR2 YSLEER. The CDR3 has 17 residues. The CDR3 here is CASSQEALSGRWDEQFF. The CDR3 nucleotides read TGCGCCAGCAGCCAAGAGGCTTTAAGCGGGAGGTGGGATGAGCAGTTCTTC.

Remarks on this clonotype: A read error may account for a junction end that differs from germline. The V and J genes are TRBV7-2 and TRBJ1-6; tentatively, D is TRBD1 (5 bases). The CDR3 is 15 residues long. Germline CDR1 and CDR2: SGHTA and FQGNSA. The CDR3 DNA sequence: TGTGCCAGCACCCCCTGGACAAGCGGATACTCACCCCCCCACTTT. As protein: CASTPWTSGYSPPHF.

Of note for this clonotype: This may arise from a read error, as a much more abundant clone is one base away. The J gene is TRBJ2-7, the V gene TRBV14, with D unclear. CDR1 and CDR2 from the germline V gene are SGHDN and FVKESK. The CDR3 sequence is 13 residues long. Deletions cut 1 base from V and 4 bases from J, with 8 bases between. This CDR3 is CASSQAQSYEQYF. The CDR3 DNA sequence: TGTGCCAGCAGCCAAGCGCAATCTTACGAGCAGTACTTC.

This clonotype was observed at least ten times. The rearrangement uses TRBV5-1 and TRBJ2-2; D unresolved. Trimming pared 3 bases from V and 5 bases from J, leaving 11 bases between. This CDR3 contains 14 residues. Germline CDR1 reads SGHRS; CDR2 reads YFSETQ. The CDR3 region has the DNA TGCGCCAGCAGCTGGTTTGGAACAACCGGGGAGCTGTTTTTT. This encodes CASSWFGTTGELFF.

In regard to this clonotype: A single base separates this from a much larger clone, so it may be a read error. The chain uses TRBV5-4 and TRBJ2-3; maybe TRBD2 (5 bases). The CDR3 covers 15 residues. Trimming pared 1 base from V and 4 bases from J, leaving 13 bases between. Germline V gene data show CDR1 as SGHNT and CDR2 as YYREEE (reference sequence). The CDR3 loop reads CASSLTPNGADTQYF. CDR3 DNA sequence: TGTGCCAGCAGCTTGACCCCCAACGGGGCAGATACGCAGTATTTT.

The table lists this clonotype with many counts. The chain joins TRBV5-6 to TRBJ1-2, with D possibly TRBD1 on 6 matching bases. The CDR3 sequence is 17 residues long. Germline values: CDR1 SGHDT, CDR2 YYEEEE. The ends were cut back, 5 bases at V and 4 bases at J, with 24 bases in the middle. This chain's CDR3 is CASSPSINRVWGYGYTF. CDR3 in DNA: TGTGCCAGCAGTCCTTCGATTAACAGGGTTTGGGGCTATGGCTACACCTTC.

A word on this clonotype: Being one base from a much bigger clone, this may be a read error. Since no conserved phenylalanine or tryptophan closes the CDR3, a read error is the likely cause. The chain combines TRBV5-1 with TRBJ2-5; TRBD1 matches at 8 bases. The V gene end was trimmed by 0 bases and the J gene end by 5 bases; junction bases not matched to a gene: 0. Germline-derived CDR1 and CDR2 are SGHRS and YFSETQ. The CDR3 covers 13 residues. The CDR3 reads CASSLGQGETQYL. CDR3 DNA sequence: TGCGCCAGCAGCTTGGGACAGGGGGAGACCCAGTACCTC.

The chain recombines TRBV28 with TRBJ2-1; 10 nucleotides line up with TRBD2. The germline CDR1 and CDR2 sequences are MDHEN and SYDVKM. The CDR3 sequence is 16 residues long. The V and J ends lost 1 base and 4 bases, in that order; junction bases with no gene match: 4. The CDR3 protein is CASSLFPSGGYNEQFF. Here the CDR3 DNA reads TGTGCCAGCAGTTTATTCCCTAGCGGGGGTTACAATGAGCAGTTCTTC.

This clonotype has at least ten counts. The chain joins TRBV3-1 to TRBJ1-4; D remains ambiguous. The germline V gene encodes CDR1 LGHDT and CDR2 YNNKEL (reference sequence). Trimming removed 1 base at V and 13 bases at J, with 10 bases between. There are 12 residues in the CDR3. The CDR3 region has the DNA TGTGCCAGCAGCCAAGGACTCGGAGGACTGTTTTTT. It translates to CASSQGLGGLFF.

The rearrangement links TRBV4-3 to TRBJ2-1; 10 bases line up with TRBD2. The germline gives CDR1 LGHNA, CDR2 YSLEER. The V and J ends lost 0 bases and 10 bases, in that order; junction bases with no gene match: 12. This CDR3 region has 17 residues. This chain's CDR3 is CASSQEARTSGAEEQFF. CDR3 nucleotide sequence: TGCGCCAGCAGCCAAGAAGCGCGGACTAGCGGTGCGGAGGAGCAGTTCTTC.

There are many counts of this clonotype. This sequence joins TRBV4-2 and TRBJ2-7, with 10 bases identical to TRBD1. The germline gives CDR1 LGHNA, CDR2 YNFKEQ. V lost 2 bases to trimming and J lost 6 bases; unmatched junction nucleotides: 7. There are 15 residues in the CDR3. CDR3 in amino acids: CASSQWTGGGREQYF. The DNA for the CDR3 is TGTGCCAGCAGCCAATGGACAGGGGGTGGGCGCGAGCAGTACTTC.

For this clonotype: A read error may explain this, as a much larger clone is one base away. The genes are TRBV6-1 and TRBJ2-7; D remains unclear. The CDR3 extends over 16 amino acids. Germline V lookup: CDR1 MNHNS, CDR2 SASEGT. CDR3 sequence reads: CASSEAWANPAYEQCF. CDR3 nucleotides: TGTGCCAGCAGTGAAGCGTGGGCGAATCCAGCCTACGAGCAGTGCTTC.

Ten or more counts support this clonotype. The genes are TRBV5-1 and TRBJ2-7; D gene unclear. CDR1 is SGHRS, CDR2 YFSETQ, per germline. The CDR3 is made up of 14 amino acids. V lost 4 bases to trimming and J lost 3 bases, with 14 bases between them. CDR3 amino acids: CASSLTLAYYEQYF. DNA for the CDR3: TGCGCCAGCAGCCTCACTCTCGCTTACTACGAGCAGTACTTC.

This clonotype came up a few times. V and J are TRBV18 and TRBJ2-1, with 7 bases identical to TRBD2. CDR1 KGHSH and CDR2 LQKENI come from the germline V gene. The V gene end was trimmed by 6 bases and the J gene end by 4 bases; junction bases not matched to a gene: 6. This CDR3 has 14 residues. The CDR3 sequence: CASSPGTTYNEQFF. The DNA of the CDR3 is TGTGCCAGCTCCCCCGGGACTACTTACAATGAGCAGTTCTTC.

The DNA for the CDR3 is TGTGCCAGCAGCCAAGGACTAGCGGCTTATAATACGCAGTATTTT. Amino acid sequence: CASSQGLAAYNTQYF. The rearrangement joins TRBV3-1 to TRBJ2-3; 9 bases are a match to TRBD2. This CDR3 has 15 residues. Germline V CDR1 and CDR2: LGHDT, YNNKEL (reference sequence). Trimming took 1 base from V and 7 from J; bases not matched to a gene: 6.

This clonotype showed up many times. The chain couples TRBV24-1 to TRBJ1-5; the match to TRBD1 covers 11 bases. CDR1 is KGHDR, CDR2 SFDVKD, per germline. The CDR3 contains 19 residues. Trimming cost V 7 bases and J 4 bases; bases outside gene matches: 17. CDR3 amino acids: CATRTYMTVDRGRNQPQHF. CDR3 in DNA: TGTGCCACCAGGACCTACATGACCGTGGACAGGGGGCGGAATCAGCCCCAGCATTTT.

As for this clonotype: A single base separates this from a much larger clone, so it may be a read error. This chain connects TRBV19 to TRBJ1-5; D gene uncertain. Germline CDR1 reads LNHDA; CDR2 reads SQIVND (reference sequence). The V end lost 1 base, the J end lost 5 bases, and 12 bases lay between the germline ends. This CDR3 region has 15 residues. CDR3 loop: CASSIVRSGYQPQHF. CDR3 nucleotides: TGTGCCAGTAGTATAGTACGTAGCGGCTATCAGCCCCAGCATTTT.

Many counts were recorded for this clonotype. This chain links TRBV28 with TRBJ2-7; tentatively, D is TRBD1 (5 bases). V dropped 5 bases and J dropped 4 bases, with 9 bases sitting between them. The V gene's germline CDR1 is MDHEN and CDR2 SYDVKM. This CDR3 is 12 amino acids long. This CDR3 is CASSMSGYEQYF. DNA for the CDR3: TGTGCCAGCAGTATGTCAGGGTACGAGCAGTACTTC.

This clonotype was seen repeatedly, ten times or more. The gene calls are TRBV7-8 and TRBJ2-1; D unresolved. The CDR3 is made up of 12 amino acids. The V gene's germline CDR1 is SGHVS and CDR2 FQNEAQ. Trimming stripped 3 bases from V and 4 bases from J, with 4 bases between. CDR3 in amino acids: CASSFEYNEQFF. The CDR3 DNA sequence: TGTGCCAGCAGCTTCGAATACAATGAGCAGTTCTTC.

This clonotype came up many times. The rearrangement uses TRBV4-1 and TRBJ1-5; D remains unclear. Trimming removed 1 base at V and 4 bases at J, with 5 bases between. Germline assignment: CDR1 MGHRA and CDR2 YSYEKL. This CDR3 is built from 13 residues. CDR3 sequence reads: CASSQARNQPQHF. Written as DNA, the CDR3 is TGCGCCAGCAGCCAAGCCAGAAATCAGCCCCAGCATTTT.

This clonotype was counted ten times or more. V and J are TRBV20-1 and TRBJ2-1, with 9 bases aligning to TRBD2. CDR1 is DFQATT and CDR2 is SNEGSKA in the germline V gene (reference sequence). The ends lost 5 bases at V and 7 bases at J; junction bases unmatched: 15. The length of the CDR3 is 16 residues. The CDR3 DNA reads as TGCAGTGCTCTAACAGACCGGCTAGCGGGAATTAATGAGCAGTTCTTC. Translating gives CSALTDRLAGINEQFF.

In this sample, this clonotype turned up many times. The chain employs TRBV20-1 and TRBJ2-7; 10 nucleotides match TRBD1. The ends lost 0 bases at V and 6 bases at J; junction bases unmatched: 5. This CDR3 has 14 amino acids. Germline V gene data show CDR1 as DFQATT and CDR2 as SNEGSKA (reference sequence). The DNA of the CDR3 is TGCAGTGCTAGAGATCCTAGGACAGGGGGCGAGCAGTACTTC. It specifies CSARDPRTGGEQYF.

This clonotype was seen many times. The J gene is TRBJ1-5, the V gene TRBV7-2; D unclear. The CDR3 consists of 14 residues. Trimming shortened V by 1 base and J by 6 bases, and 10 bases separated the two germline ends. Germline V gene sequence: CDR1 SGHTA, CDR2 FQGNSA. The CDR3 bases are TGTGCCAGCAGCTTAGGAGGGCAAGGTCAGCCCCAGCATTTT. It is translated as CASSLGGQGQPQHF.